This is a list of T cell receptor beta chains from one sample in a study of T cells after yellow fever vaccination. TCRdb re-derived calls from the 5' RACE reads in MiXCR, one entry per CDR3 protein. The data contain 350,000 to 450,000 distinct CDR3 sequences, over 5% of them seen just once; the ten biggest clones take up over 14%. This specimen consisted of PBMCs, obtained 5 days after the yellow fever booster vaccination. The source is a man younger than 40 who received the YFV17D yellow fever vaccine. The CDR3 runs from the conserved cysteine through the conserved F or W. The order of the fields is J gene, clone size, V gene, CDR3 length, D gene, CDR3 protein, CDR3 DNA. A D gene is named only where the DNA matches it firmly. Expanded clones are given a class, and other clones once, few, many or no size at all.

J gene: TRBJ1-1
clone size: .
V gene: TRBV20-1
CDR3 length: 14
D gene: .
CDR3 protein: CSAPRLDRGTEAFF
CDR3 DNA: TGCAGTGCGCCCCGCCTGGACCGTGGCACTGAAGCTTTCTTT

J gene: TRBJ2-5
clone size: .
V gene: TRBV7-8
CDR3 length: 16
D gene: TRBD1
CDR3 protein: CASSLAIRGLTETQYF
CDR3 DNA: TGTGCCAGCAGCTTAGCAATCAGGGGGCTCACAGAGACCCAGTACTTC

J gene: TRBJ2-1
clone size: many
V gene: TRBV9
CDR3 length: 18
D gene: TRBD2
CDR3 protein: CASSVEGGRAWASSEQFF
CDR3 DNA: TGTGCCAGCAGCGTAGAAGGCGGGAGGGCCTGGGCTTCCTCTGAGCAGTTCTTC

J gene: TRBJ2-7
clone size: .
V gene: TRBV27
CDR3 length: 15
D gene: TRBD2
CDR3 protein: CASSFYGTSGDEQYF
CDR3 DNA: TGTGCCAGCAGTTTTTACGGGACTAGCGGGGACGAGCAGTACTTC

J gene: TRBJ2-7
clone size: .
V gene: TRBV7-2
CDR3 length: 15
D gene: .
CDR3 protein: CASSPQSGGGYEQYF
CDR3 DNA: TGTGCCAGCAGCCCCCAGTCAGGGGGAGGCTACGAGCAGTACTTC

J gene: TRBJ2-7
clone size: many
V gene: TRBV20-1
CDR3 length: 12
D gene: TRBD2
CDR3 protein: CSALGLAYEQYF
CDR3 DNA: TGCAGTGCTCTGGGACTAGCCTACGAGCAGTACTTC

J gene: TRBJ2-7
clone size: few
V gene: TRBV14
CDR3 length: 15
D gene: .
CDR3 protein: CASSQTTGFFHEQYF
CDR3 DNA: TGTGCCAGCAGCCAAACAACAGGGTTCTTCCACGAGCAGTACTTC

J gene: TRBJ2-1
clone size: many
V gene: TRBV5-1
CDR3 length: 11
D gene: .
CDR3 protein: CASRLDNEQFF
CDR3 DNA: TGCGCCAGCCGTCTAGACAATGAGCAGTTCTTC

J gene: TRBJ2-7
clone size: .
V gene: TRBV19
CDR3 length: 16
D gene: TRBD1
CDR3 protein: CASSKGQAGWSYEQYF
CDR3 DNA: TGTGCCAGTAGTAAGGGACAGGCGGGATGGAGTTACGAGCAGTACTTC

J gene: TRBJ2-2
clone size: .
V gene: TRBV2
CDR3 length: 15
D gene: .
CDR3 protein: CASSETSQGTGELFF
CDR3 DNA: TGTGCCAGCAGTGAAACTAGTCAGGGCACCGGGGAGCTGTTTTTT

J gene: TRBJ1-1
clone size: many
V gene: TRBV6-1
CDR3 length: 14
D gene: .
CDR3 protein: CASGEGGKNTEAFF
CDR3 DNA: TGTGCCAGCGGGGAGGGAGGAAAAAACACTGAAGCTTTCTTT

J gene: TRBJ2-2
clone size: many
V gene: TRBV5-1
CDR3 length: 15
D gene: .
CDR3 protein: CASSLAQLGTGELFF
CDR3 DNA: TGCGCCAGCAGCTTGGCCCAGTTAGGCACCGGGGAGCTGTTTTTT

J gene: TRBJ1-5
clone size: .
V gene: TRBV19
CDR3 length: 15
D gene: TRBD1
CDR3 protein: CASSGGQGVNQPQHF
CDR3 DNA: TGTGCCAGTAGCGGGGGACAGGGGGTTAATCAGCCCCAGCATTTT

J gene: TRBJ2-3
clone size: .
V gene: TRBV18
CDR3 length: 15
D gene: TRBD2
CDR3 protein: CASSPRTSRTDTQYF
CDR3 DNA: TGTGCCAGCTCACCGAGGACTAGCCGAACGGATACGCAGTATTTT

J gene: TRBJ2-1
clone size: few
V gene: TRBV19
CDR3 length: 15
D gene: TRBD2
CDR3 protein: CATSHRDYQMNEQFF
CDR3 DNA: TGTGCCACCAGTCACCGGGACTACCAAATGAATGAGCAGTTCTTC

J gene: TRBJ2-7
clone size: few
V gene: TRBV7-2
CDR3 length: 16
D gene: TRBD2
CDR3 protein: CASSLETSGSTHEQYF
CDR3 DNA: TGTGCCAGCAGCTTAGAAACTAGCGGGAGTACCCACGAGCAGTACTTC

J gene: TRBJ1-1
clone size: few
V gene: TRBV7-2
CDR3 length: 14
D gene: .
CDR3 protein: CASSPRVPGAEAFF
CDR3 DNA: TGTGCCAGCAGCCCCCGGGTGCCGGGGGCTGAAGCTTTCTTT